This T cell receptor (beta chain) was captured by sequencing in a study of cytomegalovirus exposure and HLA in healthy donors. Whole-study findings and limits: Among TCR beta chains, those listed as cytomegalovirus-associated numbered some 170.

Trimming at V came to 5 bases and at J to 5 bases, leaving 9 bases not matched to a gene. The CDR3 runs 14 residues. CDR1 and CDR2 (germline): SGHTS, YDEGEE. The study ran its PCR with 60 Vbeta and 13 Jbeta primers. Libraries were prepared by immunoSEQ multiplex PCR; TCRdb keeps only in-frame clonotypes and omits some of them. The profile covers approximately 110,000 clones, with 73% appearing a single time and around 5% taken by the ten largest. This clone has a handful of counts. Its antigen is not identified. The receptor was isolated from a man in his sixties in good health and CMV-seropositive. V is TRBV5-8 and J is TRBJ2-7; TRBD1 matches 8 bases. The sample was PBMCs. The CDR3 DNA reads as TGTGCCAGCAGACAGCTCCAGGGGGCCCACGAGCAGTACTTC. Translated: CASRQLQGAHEQYF.